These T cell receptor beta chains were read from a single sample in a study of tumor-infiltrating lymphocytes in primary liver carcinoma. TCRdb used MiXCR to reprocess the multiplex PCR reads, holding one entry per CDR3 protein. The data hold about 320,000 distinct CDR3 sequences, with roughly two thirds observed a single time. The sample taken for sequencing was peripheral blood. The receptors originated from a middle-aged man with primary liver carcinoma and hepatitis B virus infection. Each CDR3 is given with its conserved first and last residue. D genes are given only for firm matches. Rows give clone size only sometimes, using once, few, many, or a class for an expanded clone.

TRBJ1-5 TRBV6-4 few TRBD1 CATRRDRDNQPQHF TGTGCCACCAGACGGGACAGGGATAATCAGCCCCAGCATTTT
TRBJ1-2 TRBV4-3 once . CASSRDRRQAGYTF TGCGCCAGTAGCCGAGATCGAAGACAGGCTGGCTACACCTTC
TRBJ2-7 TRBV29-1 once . CSVEGFPTWGNYEEYF TGTAGCGTTGAAGGTTTTCCGACATGGGGGAACTACGAGGAGTACTTC
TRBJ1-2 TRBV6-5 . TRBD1 CASRYSGDSVYGYTF TGTGCCAGCCGTTACTCAGGGGACAGTGTTTATGGCTACACCTTC
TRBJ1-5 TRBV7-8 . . CVSSPQGAGISNQPQHF TGTGTCAGCAGCCCTCAGGGCGCGGGTATTAGCAATCAGCCCCAGCATTTT
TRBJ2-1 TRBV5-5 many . CASSLTGMVAEQFF TGTGCCAGCAGCTTGACGGGTATGGTGGCTGAGCAGTTCTTC
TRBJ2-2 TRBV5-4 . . CASSPDPTGELFF TGTGCCAGCAGCCCGGATCCCACCGGGGAGCTGTTTTTT
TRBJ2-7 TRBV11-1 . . CASSSSLGYEQYF TGTGCCAGCAGCTCTTCGCTCGGCTACGAGCAGTACTTC
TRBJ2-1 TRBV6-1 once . CASSGEALQSNEQFF TGTGCCAGCAGTGGCGAAGCTCTCCAATCCAATGAGCAGTTCTTC
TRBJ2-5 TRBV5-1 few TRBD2 CASSLKTGLAGQETQYF TGCGCCAGCAGCTTGAAGACCGGACTAGCGGGTCAAGAGACCCAGTACTTC
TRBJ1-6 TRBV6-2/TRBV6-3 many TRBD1 CASTDRVDSPLHF TGTGCCAGCACGGACAGGGTGGATTCACCCCTCCACTTT
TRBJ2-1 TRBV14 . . CANSQAVNEQFF TGTGCCAACAGCCAAGCAGTCAATGAGCAGTTCTTC
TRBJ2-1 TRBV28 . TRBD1 CASSFGQVYNEQFF TGTGCCAGCAGTTTTGGACAGGTTTACAATGAGCAGTTCTTC
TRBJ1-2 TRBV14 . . CASSQELFYGYTF TGTGCCAGCAGCCAAGAATTATTCTATGGCTACACCTTC
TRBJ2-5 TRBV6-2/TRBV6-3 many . CASSFAEGRSETQYF TGTGCCAGCAGTTTCGCCGAGGGAAGGTCGGAGACCCAGTACTTC
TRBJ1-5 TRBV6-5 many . CASSDRSNQPQHF TGTGCCAGCAGTGACAGAAGCAATCAGCCCCAGCATTTT
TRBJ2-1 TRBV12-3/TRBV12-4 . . CASSLAQGYNEQFF TGTGCCAGCAGTTTAGCGCAAGGTTACAATGAGCAGTTCTTC
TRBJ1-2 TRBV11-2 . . CANSTPGYCIF TGTGCCAACAGCACCCCAGGGTACTGCATCTTC
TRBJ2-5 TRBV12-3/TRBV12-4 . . CASSRNNQETQYF TGTGCCAGCAGTCGGAACAACCAAGAGACCCAGTACTTC
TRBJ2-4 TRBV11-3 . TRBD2 CASSVSLRGISTTKNIQYF TGTGCCAGCAGCGTGTCCCTGCGGGGGATCTCTACTACCAAAAACATTCAGTACTTC
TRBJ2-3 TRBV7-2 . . CASNLSVWDTQYF TGTGCCAGCAACTTATCGGTATGGGATACGCAGTATTTT
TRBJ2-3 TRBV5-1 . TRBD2 CASSFSGPNTDTQYF TGCGCCAGCAGCTTTAGCGGGCCTAACACAGATACGCAGTATTTT
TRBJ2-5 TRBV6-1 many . CASNVGYRETQYF TGTGCCAGCAATGTGGGGTATCGAGAGACCCAGTACTTC
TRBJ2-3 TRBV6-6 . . CATTPGPYAHYF TGTGCCACAACTCCCGGCCCTTATGCGCATTATTTT
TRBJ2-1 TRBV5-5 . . CASTPGPANNEQFF TGTGCCAGCACTCCGGGACCCGCTAACAATGAGCAGTTCTTC
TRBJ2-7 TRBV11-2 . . CARSFNVDGSYEQYF TGTGCCAGAAGCTTCAACGTCGACGGATCCTACGAGCAGTACTTC
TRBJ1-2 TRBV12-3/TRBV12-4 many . CASRKQGVARGYTF TGTGCCAGCAGAAAACAGGGTGTTGCTAGGGGCTACACCTTC
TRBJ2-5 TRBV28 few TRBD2 CASSPRTSGIRETQYF TGTGCCAGCAGTCCCCGGACTAGCGGGATCAGGGAGACCCAGTACTTC
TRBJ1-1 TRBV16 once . CASSQNDGGVNTEVFF TGTGCCAGCAGCCAAAACGACGGAGGGGTGAACACTGAAGTTTTCTTT
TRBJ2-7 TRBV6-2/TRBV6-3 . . CASSYQRPSSSYEQYF TGTGCCAGCAGTTACCAGCGGCCTTCCTCCTCCTACGAGCAGTACTTC
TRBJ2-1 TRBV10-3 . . CAHQNGNNEQFF TGTGCCCACCAGAACGGAAACAATGAGCAGTTCTTC
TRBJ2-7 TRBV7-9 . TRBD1 CASSSAGTAPEQYF TGTGCCAGCAGCTCAGCCGGGACAGCACCCGAGCAGTACTTC
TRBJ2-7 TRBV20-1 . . CGARPPQGYDQYF TGCGGTGCTAGACCCCCACAGGGCTACGACCAGTACTTC
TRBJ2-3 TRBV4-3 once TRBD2 CASSQMRAGLAGGGSTDRQYF TGCGCCAGCAGCCAAATGCGGGCGGGACTAGCGGGAGGTGGGAGCACAGATAGGCAGTATTTT